These T cell receptor beta chains were read from a single sample in a study of post-analysis software for immune sequencing data. Each CDR3 protein is one row after TCRdb ran MiXCR on the PCR reads. The sample has 550,000 to 700,000 distinct CDR3 sequences; around 40% are singletons. Sequencing was carried out using blood. The receptors were gathered from a girl aged 10-17 years with multiple sclerosis. Each CDR3 is given with its conserved first and last residue. A D gene is named only where the DNA matches it firmly. The size field is filled for only some rows; it gives once, few, many or a size class.

abundance	d_gene	v_gene	j_gene	CDR3aa	CDR3nt
-	-	TRBV6-2/TRBV6-3	TRBJ2-3	CTSSYQGSTDTQYF	TGTACCAGCAGTTACCAGGGGAGCACAGATACGCAGTATTTT
-	-	TRBV5-1	TRBJ1-1	CASSLGGLEAFF	TGCGCCAGCAGCTTGGGCGGGCTTGAAGCTTTCTTT
-	-	TRBV4-1	TRBJ2-1	CASSQDISGSYNEQFF	TGCGCCAGCAGCCAAGACATTAGCGGATCCTACAATGAGCAGTTCTTC
-	-	TRBV6-5	TRBJ1-4	CASGDYGEKLFF	TGTGCCAGCGGGGATTACGGAGAAAAACTGTTTTTT
once	TRBD2	TRBV20-1	TRBJ2-5	CSARDGRGVSYNEQYF	TGCAGTGCTAGAGATGGGCGGGGGGTCTCCTACAATGAGCAGTACTTC
-	TRBD1	TRBV7-9	TRBJ1-2	CASSLSATSTGGNYGYTF	TGTGCCAGCAGCTTATCCGCCACCTCGACAGGGGGCAACTATGGCTACACCTTC
-	-	TRBV4-1	TRBJ1-2	CASSQENRADGYTF	TGCGCCAGCAGCCAAGAAAACAGAGCAGATGGCTACACCTTC
few	TRBD2	TRBV5-6	TRBJ2-7	CASSLSFFREGEQYF	TGTGCCAGCAGCTTGTCGTTTTTCCGGGAGGGCGAGCAGTACTTC
few	TRBD1	TRBV12-3/TRBV12-4	TRBJ1-2	CASTDRGANYGYTF	TGTGCCAGCACCGACAGGGGGGCTAACTATGGCTACACCTTC
-	-	TRBV5-1	TRBJ2-7	CASSLRQGGAFYEQYF	TGCGCCAGCAGCTTGCGTCAGGGTGGTGCGTTCTACGAGCAGTACTTC
-	TRBD1	TRBV12-3/TRBV12-4	TRBJ2-7	CASSLGQGESYEQYF	TGTGCCAGCAGTTTAGGACAGGGGGAAAGCTACGAGCAGTACTTC
-	-	TRBV5-1	TRBJ1-1	CASSLERGRFMLNTEAFF	TGCGCCAGCAGCTTGGAACGGGGCAGGTTCATGTTGAACACTGAAGCTTTCTTT
few	-	TRBV5-4	TRBJ2-1	CASSLIVQSSYNEQFF	TGTGCCAGCAGCTTGATAGTACAGAGCTCCTACAATGAGCAGTTCTTC
-	-	TRBV6-2/TRBV6-3	TRBJ2-7	CASSPVGLSYEQYF	TGTGCCAGCAGTCCCGTGGGGCTCTCCTACGAGCAGTACTTC
-	-	TRBV12-3/TRBV12-4	TRBJ1-1	CASSFQVSEAFF	TGTGCCAGCAGTTTTCAGGTCAGTGAAGCTTTCTTT
-	-	TRBV5-1	TRBJ2-1	CASSIKKGSPYNEQFF	TGCGCCAGCAGCATTAAGAAAGGTAGCCCCTACAATGAGCAGTTCTTC
few	-	TRBV4-1	TRBJ1-2	CASRQPGGPSYGYTF	TGCGCCAGCAGACAACCCGGCGGTCCTAGCTATGGCTACACCTTC
-	-	TRBV12-3/TRBV12-4	TRBJ2-6	CASRVDGVYSGANVLTF	TGTGCCAGCAGAGTAGACGGCGTGTACTCTGGGGCCAACGTCCTGACTTTC
-	-	TRBV20-1	TRBJ2-1	CSAREIDTPYNEQFF	TGCAGTGCTAGAGAAATAGACACCCCGTACAATGAGCAGTTCTTC
few	-	TRBV10-1	TRBJ1-2	CASSGGTHGYTF	TGCGCCAGCAGTGGCGGGACTCATGGCTACACCTTC
-	-	TRBV7-2	TRBJ1-4	CASSYRQATNEKLFF	TGTGCCAGCAGCTACCGACAGGCAACTAATGAAAAACTGTTTTTT
few	-	TRBV15	TRBJ2-5	CATSGGLPFETQYF	TGTGCCACCAGCGGGGGACTCCCGTTCGAGACCCAGTACTTC
-	-	TRBV7-8	TRBJ2-3	CASNFGGASTDTQYF	TGTGCCAGCAACTTTGGTGGGGCTAGCACAGATACGCAGTATTTT
-	-	TRBV5-1	TRBJ2-1	CASSPWFSDSYNEQFF	TGCGCCAGCAGCCCATGGTTTAGCGACTCCTACAATGAGCAGTTCTTC
-	-	TRBV5-1	TRBJ1-2	CAGSLVSAGDYGYTF	TGCGCCGGCAGCTTGGTTAGTGCAGGGGACTATGGCTACACCTTC
few	-	TRBV5-1	TRBJ1-4	CASSLAGTNEKLFF	TGCGCCAGCAGCTTGGCGGGAACTAATGAAAAACTGTTTTTT
-	TRBD1	TRBV5-1	TRBJ2-1	CASSIRDRGYNEQFF	TGCGCCAGCAGCATCCGGGACAGGGGTTACAATGAGCAGTTCTTC
few	-	TRBV7-8	TRBJ1-6	CASSLGPRGGSPLHF	TGTGCCAGCAGCTTAGGCCCACGAGGGGGTTCACCCCTCCACTTT
few	-	TRBV12-3/TRBV12-4	TRBJ2-7	CASRDTHSYEQYF	TGTGCCAGCAGAGACACGCACTCCTACGAGCAGTACTTC
-	TRBD2	TRBV20-1	TRBJ2-1	CSAHLAGSYNEQFF	TGCAGTGCTCATTTAGCGGGGTCCTACAATGAGCAGTTCTTC
-	-	TRBV20-1	TRBJ1-5	CSAGTGSNQPQHF	TGCAGTGCGGGGACGGGAAGCAATCAGCCCCAGCATTTT
-	TRBD1	TRBV29-1	TRBJ2-3	CSVERVGGAQYF	TGCAGCGTTGAGAGGGTAGGGGGCGCGCAGTATTTT
-	-	TRBV5-1	TRBJ2-3	CASSLEEGLALDTQYF	TGCGCCAGCAGCTTGGAAGAGGGACTGGCTTTAGATACGCAGTATTTT
few	-	TRBV6-5	TRBJ2-5	CASSYFPRGQGETQYF	TGTGCCAGCAGTTATTTTCCCCGGGGGCAGGGAGAGACCCAGTACTTC
-	-	TRBV6-5	TRBJ1-6	CASSCLRQTGSPLHF	TGTGCCAGCAGTTGCCTTCGACAGACGGGGTCACCCCTCCACTTT
-	-	TRBV27	TRBJ1-5	CASSFGGYGNQPQHF	TGTGCCAGCAGTTTCGGTGGGTACGGCAATCAGCCCCAGCATTTT
-	-	TRBV12-3/TRBV12-4	TRBJ1-5	CASSSLFVGGNQPQHF	TGTGCCAGCAGTTCCCTCTTCGTGGGGGGCAATCAGCCCCAGCATTTT
-	-	TRBV5-5	TRBJ2-1	CASSLEARSSYNEQFF	TGTGCCAGCAGCTTGGAGGCGCGGAGCTCCTACAATGAGCAGTTCTTC
-	-	TRBV12-3/TRBV12-4	TRBJ2-7	CASSFRGLPYEQYF	TGTGCCAGCAGTTTCCGGGGGCTTCCCTACGAGCAGTACTTC
-	-	TRBV19	TRBJ2-7	CAGSIRATYEQYF	TGTGCCGGTAGTATACGCGCCACCTACGAGCAGTACTTC
-	TRBD2	TRBV12-3/TRBV12-4	TRBJ2-7	CASSLRLAGDGDEQYF	TGTGCCAGCAGTTTAAGGCTAGCGGGAGACGGCGACGAGCAGTACTTC
few	-	TRBV12-3/TRBV12-4	TRBJ2-1	CASSPEYEQFF	TGTGCCAGCAGCCCAGAATATGAGCAGTTCTTC
few	TRBD1	TRBV18	TRBJ2-5	CASSTGTGQETQYF	TGTGCCAGCTCAACCGGGACAGGGCAAGAGACCCAGTACTTC
-	-	TRBV20-1	TRBJ2-3	CSAKEVTSLTDTQYF	TGCAGTGCCAAAGAAGTGACTAGTCTGACAGATACGCAGTATTTT
-	-	TRBV29-1	TRBJ1-2	CSARYQGEDGYTF	TGCAGCGCCCGGTATCAGGGTGAGGATGGCTACACCTTC
once	TRBD2	TRBV12-3/TRBV12-4	TRBJ2-7	CASRGLARTYEQYF	TGTGCCAGCAGGGGACTAGCGAGAACCTACGAGCAGTACTTC
-	-	TRBV20-1	TRBJ2-3	CSATFDTGHTQYF	TGCAGTGCCACCTTTGACACCGGCCATACGCAGTATTTT
-	-	TRBV12-3/TRBV12-4	TRBJ1-1	CASSLGGQGTTEAFF	TGTGCCAGCAGTTTAGGTGGGCAGGGCACCACTGAAGCTTTCTTT
-	-	TRBV20-1	TRBJ2-7	CSAKLSSMGEQYF	TGCAGTGCTAAACTCTCCAGCATGGGGGAGCAGTACTTC
-	-	TRBV29-1	TRBJ2-1	CSVVSLANYNEQFF	TGCAGCGTTGTAAGCCTAGCGAACTACAATGAGCAGTTCTTC
-	TRBD1	TRBV6-5	TRBJ1-2	CASTRQGRGGYTF	TGTGCCAGCACAAGACAGGGCCGAGGAGGCTACACCTTC
-	-	TRBV7-2	TRBJ2-5	CASRDNLRETQYF	TGTGCCAGCAGAGACAACCTTCGAGAGACCCAGTACTTC
-	-	TRBV5-1	TRBJ1-2	CASSLVGRESYGYTF	TGCGCCAGCAGCTTGGTTGGCAGGGAGAGCTATGGCTACACCTTC
-	-	TRBV4-1	TRBJ2-1	CASSQETLWDEQFF	TGCGCCAGCAGCCAAGAAACACTTTGGGATGAGCAGTTCTTC
few	-	TRBV18	TRBJ1-1	CASSPDEAVEAFF	TGTGCCAGCTCACCAGACGAAGCTGTTGAAGCTTTCTTT
-	-	TRBV12-3/TRBV12-4	TRBJ1-2	CASSLSAKGYGYTF	TGTGCCAGCAGTTTATCAGCGAAGGGCTATGGCTACACCTTC